These T cell receptor beta chains were read from a single sample in a study of shared clonotypes between healthy human individuals. Libraries were prepared by immunoSEQ multiplex PCR; TCRdb keeps only in-frame clonotypes and omits some of them. The table includes about 490,000 clones, about 79% detected once. Sequenced input: PBMCs. The receptors were gathered from a woman aged 40 to 55 in good health. Some clones in this sample may be carry-over from other donors' samples. CDR3s include the opening cysteine and the closing phenylalanine or tryptophan. A D gene is named only where the DNA matches it firmly. Size is stated for part of the rows, as once, few or many counts, or as a class when the clone is expanded.

D	V	J	size	CDR3	DNA
-	TRBV5-1	TRBJ1-5	-	CASSYDGGQPQHF	TGCGCCAGCAGCTACGACGGGGGTCAGCCCCAGCATTTT
-	TRBV27	TRBJ2-1	-	CASSFAGNNEQFF	TGTGCCAGCAGTTTTGCGGGTAACAATGAGCAGTTCTTC
-	TRBV4-3	TRBJ1-5	few	CASSQDVAGGVNQPQHF	TGCGCCAGCAGCCAAGATGTGGCGGGGGGAGTGAACCAGCCCCAGCATTTT
TRBD1	TRBV19	TRBJ2-7	-	CASSIGTGIFEQYF	TGTGCCAGTAGTATAGGGACAGGGATTTTCGAGCAGTACTTC
TRBD2	TRBV27	TRBJ2-7	-	CASGTIKYEQYF	TGTGCCAGCGGGACTATTAAATACGAGCAGTACTTC
TRBD1	TRBV9	TRBJ2-2	-	CASSVEAGQGGTGELFF	TGTGCCAGCAGCGTCGAAGCGGGACAGGGGGGTACCGGGGAGCTGTTTTTT
-	TRBV7-2	TRBJ1-5	few	CASSLGSLRPQHF	TGTGCCAGCAGCTTAGGGTCTTTGCGGCCCCAGCATTTT
-	TRBV5-1	TRBJ1-3	-	CASSKGVNLSGNTIYF	TGCGCCAGCAGCAAGGGAGTGAATCTCTCTGGAAACACCATATATTTT
-	TRBV6-1	TRBJ2-7	-	CASIVMAGLVEQYF	TGTGCCAGCATAGTCATGGCAGGGCTTGTCGAGCAGTACTTC
TRBD1	TRBV5-4	TRBJ2-1	once	CASSPKPPGQEDEQFF	TGTGCCAGCAGCCCGAAGCCTCCGGGACAGGAGGATGAGCAGTTCTTC
-	TRBV6-5	TRBJ2-5	-	CASSYFQGGETQYF	TGTGCCAGCAGTTACTTCCAGGGCGGAGAGACCCAGTACTTC
-	TRBV11-2	TRBJ2-2	-	CASSHRVGELFF	TGTGCCAGCAGCCACAGGGTTGGGGAGCTGTTTTTT
-	TRBV10-3	TRBJ2-1	once	CAIKSEGGPSYNEQFF	TGTGCCATCAAGAGCGAGGGAGGTCCCTCCTACAATGAGCAGTTCTTC
TRBD2	TRBV5-1	TRBJ2-7	-	CASSSLAGDDEQYF	TGCGCCAGCAGCTCACTAGCGGGAGACGACGAGCAGTACTTC
-	TRBV5-1	TRBJ1-2	-	CASSYRAEYLGGYTF	TGCGCCAGCAGTTACAGGGCAGAGTATCTGGGTGGCTACACCTTC
TRBD2	TRBV6-1	TRBJ2-2	-	CASRASGNTGELFF	TGTGCCAGCAGAGCTAGCGGAAACACCGGGGAGCTGTTTTTT
-	TRBV5-1	TRBJ2-2	few	CASSLGLQVGELFF	TGCGCCAGCAGCTTGGGGTTGCAGGTCGGGGAGCTGTTTTTT
TRBD2	TRBV5-4	TRBJ2-3	few	CASTIAGGPTDTQYF	TGTGCCAGCACCATAGCGGGAGGGCCAACAGATACGCAGTATTTT
TRBD1	TRBV18	TRBJ2-1	-	CASSLGTGGYNEQFF	TGTGCCAGCTCACTTGGGACAGGGGGCTACAATGAGCAGTTCTTC
-	TRBV7-7	TRBJ2-6	-	CASSLHGKPQSRANVLTF	TGTGCCAGCAGCCTTCACGGTAAGCCACAAAGTCGGGCCAACGTCCTGACTTTC
TRBD1	TRBV18	TRBJ1-1	-	CASSPGTGGTEAFF	TGTGCCAGCTCACCAGGGACAGGGGGCACTGAAGCTTTCTTT
-	TRBV18	TRBJ1-4	-	CASSPRSATNEKLFF	TGTGCCAGCTCACCCCGATCTGCAACTAATGAAAAACTGTTTTTT
TRBD2	TRBV30	TRBJ2-7	-	CAWSTGLAGAGDEQYF	TGTGCCTGGAGTACCGGACTAGCGGGAGCAGGCGACGAGCAGTACTTC
TRBD2	TRBV28	TRBJ2-7	-	CASRPTGRSPYEQYF	TGTGCCAGCAGACCCACCGGGAGGTCTCCCTACGAGCAGTACTTC
TRBD1	TRBV10-1	TRBJ2-5	once	CASSATGQETQYF	TGCGCCAGCAGTGCGACAGGGCAAGAGACCCAGTACTTC
TRBD1	TRBV27	TRBJ1-2	-	CASSPGTGGRYGYTF	TGTGCCAGCAGTCCTGGGACAGGGGGCAGGTATGGCTACACCTTC
-	TRBV18	TRBJ2-7	-	CASSPDSTSYEQYF	TGTGCCAGCTCACCAGACAGCACCTCCTACGAGCAGTACTTC
TRBD2	TRBV27	TRBJ2-7	once	CASSFGRLAGSYEQYF	TGTGCCAGCAGTTTTGGCAGGCTAGCGGGCTCCTACGAGCAGTACTTC
-	TRBV5-1	TRBJ1-3	-	CASSLSGSNTIYF	TGCGCCAGCAGCTTGTCAGGGTCAAACACCATATATTTT
TRBD1	TRBV27	TRBJ1-4	-	CASSARQGAREKLFF	TGTGCCAGCAGTGCGCGACAGGGGGCGCGGGAAAAACTGTTTTTT
-	TRBV5-1	TRBJ2-2	-	CASSPKPTGPDTGELFF	TGCGCCAGCAGCCCCAAGCCAACAGGGCCCGACACCGGGGAGCTGTTTTTT
-	TRBV2	TRBJ1-2	-	CASSDRRGGYTF	TGTGCCAGCAGTGACAGGAGAGGGGGCTACACCTTC
TRBD2	TRBV2	TRBJ2-7	-	CASSESPAGAREQYF	TGTGCCAGCAGTGAGTCCCCAGCGGGAGCTCGGGAGCAGTACTTC
-	TRBV13	TRBJ1-2	-	CASRSLTGAYGYTF	TGTGCCAGCAGATCCCTCACAGGTGCCTATGGCTACACCTTC
TRBD1	TRBV27	TRBJ1-1	-	CASSFRGGNTEAFF	TGTGCCAGCAGTTTCAGGGGGGGGAACACTGAAGCTTTCTTT
-	TRBV28	TRBJ1-2	-	CASTPWQGSNYGYTF	TGTGCCAGCACTCCCTGGCAGGGAAGTAACTATGGCTACACCTTC
-	TRBV7-2	TRBJ1-5	-	CASSLESNQPQHF	TGTGCCAGCAGCTTAGAAAGCAATCAGCCCCAGCATTTT
-	TRBV5-1	TRBJ2-7	once	CASSPDGTPAREQYF	TGCGCCAGCAGCCCGGACGGGACCCCTGCTCGGGAGCAGTACTTC
-	TRBV30	TRBJ1-2	few	CAWSVIPDYGYTF	TGTGCCTGGAGTGTAATTCCGGACTATGGCTACACCTTC
-	TRBV29-1	TRBJ2-5	few	CSVATLEETQYF	TGCAGCGTTGCGACTCTTGAAGAGACCCAGTACTTC
-	TRBV27	TRBJ1-1	-	CASRERGGTEAFF	TGTGCCAGCCGGGAGCGGGGGGGCACTGAAGCTTTCTTT
-	TRBV30	TRBJ1-6	-	CAWAEDTTYNSPLHF	TGTGCCTGGGCTGAAGACACGACCTATAATTCACCCCTCCACTTT
-	TRBV4-3	TRBJ2-1	-	CASSQEVFDEQFF	TGCGCCAGCAGCCAAGAGGTGTTCGATGAGCAGTTCTTC
TRBD2	TRBV2	TRBJ2-4	once	CASSELGSGTSRYF	TGTGCCAGCAGTGAATTGGGTAGCGGGACCTCTCGGTACTTC
TRBD2	TRBV29-1	TRBJ2-7	few	CSVGGGSGSYEQYF	TGCAGCGTTGGAGGCGGGAGTGGGTCCTACGAGCAGTACTTC
-	TRBV4-3	TRBJ2-3	-	CASSQAGTSTDTQYF	TGCGCCAGCAGCCAAGCCGGGACGAGCACAGATACGCAGTATTTT
TRBD2	TRBV7-9	TRBJ2-3	few	CASSQSSGRYQDTQYF	TGTGCCAGCAGCCAGTCTAGCGGGAGGTATCAAGATACGCAGTATTTT
-	TRBV27	TRBJ2-7	-	CASSLVAASLAGDSLLYEQYF	TGTGCCAGCAGTTTAGTGGCCGCGTCTTTGGCAGGAGATAGTCTGCTATACGAGCAGTACTTC